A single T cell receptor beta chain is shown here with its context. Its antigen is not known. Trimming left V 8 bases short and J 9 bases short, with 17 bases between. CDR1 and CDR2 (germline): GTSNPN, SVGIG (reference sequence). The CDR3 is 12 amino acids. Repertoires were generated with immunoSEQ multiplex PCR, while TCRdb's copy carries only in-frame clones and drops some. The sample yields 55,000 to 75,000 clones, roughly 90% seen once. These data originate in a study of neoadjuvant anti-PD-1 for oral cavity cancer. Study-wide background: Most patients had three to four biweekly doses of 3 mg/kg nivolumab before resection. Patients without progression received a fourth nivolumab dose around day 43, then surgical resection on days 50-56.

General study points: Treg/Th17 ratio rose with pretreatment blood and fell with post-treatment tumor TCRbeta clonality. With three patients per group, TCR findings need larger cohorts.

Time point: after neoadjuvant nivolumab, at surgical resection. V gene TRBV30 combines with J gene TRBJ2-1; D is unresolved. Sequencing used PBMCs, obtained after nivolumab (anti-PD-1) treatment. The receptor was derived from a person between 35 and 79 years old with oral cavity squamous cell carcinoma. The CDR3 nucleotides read TGTGCCGGCTCCTATCAGTCGGGTGAGCAGTTCTTC. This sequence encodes CAGSYQSGEQFF.